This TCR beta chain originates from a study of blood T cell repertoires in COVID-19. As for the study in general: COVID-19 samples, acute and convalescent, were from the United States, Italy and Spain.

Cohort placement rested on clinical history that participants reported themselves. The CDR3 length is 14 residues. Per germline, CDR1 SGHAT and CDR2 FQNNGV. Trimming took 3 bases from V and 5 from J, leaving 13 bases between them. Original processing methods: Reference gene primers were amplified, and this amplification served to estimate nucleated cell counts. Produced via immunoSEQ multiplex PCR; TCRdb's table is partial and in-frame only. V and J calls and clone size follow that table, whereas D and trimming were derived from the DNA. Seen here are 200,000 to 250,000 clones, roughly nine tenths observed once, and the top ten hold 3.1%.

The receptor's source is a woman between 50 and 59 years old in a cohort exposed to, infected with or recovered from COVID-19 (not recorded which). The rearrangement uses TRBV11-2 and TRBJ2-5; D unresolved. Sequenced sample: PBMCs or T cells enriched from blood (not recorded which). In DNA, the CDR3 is TGTGCCAGCAGCTTTCAGGCCAGTGGGGAGACCCAGTACTTC. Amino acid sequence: CASSFQASGETQYF.